These 13 T cell receptor beta chains share one sample of origin, sequenced in a study of shared clonotypes between healthy human individuals. Generated by immunoSEQ multiplex PCR, the TCRdb table keeps only in-frame clones and is missing some. The profile shows about 1 million clones, more than 65% of them singletons. Sequenced input: memory CD4+ T cells sorted from blood. Subset here: CD45RA-negative fraction. Receptors were obtained from a man aged 18 to 29 in good health.

The rearrangement links TRBV12-5 to TRBJ2-1; D possibly corresponds to TRBD1 (5 bases). The CDR3 runs to 13 residues. V lost 5 bases and J 7 bases, leaving 12 bases between the germline ends. CDR1 and CDR2 (germline): LGHNT, FRNRAP. The CDR3 spells CASGLDSPNEQFF. The CDR3 nucleotides read TGTGCTAGTGGTCTCGACAGCCCTAATGAGCAGTTCTTC.

The rearrangement joins TRBV19 to TRBJ1-1, with D possibly being TRBD1 (5 bases). Trimming left V 7 bases short and J 2 bases short, with 17 bases between. CDR1 and CDR2 from the germline V gene are LNHDA and SQIVND (reference sequence). This CDR3 has 15 amino acids. CDR3 residues: CASTTTVGGNTEAFF. As DNA, the CDR3 is TGTGCCAGTACCACAACGGTTGGGGGAAACACTGAAGCTTTCTTT.

The rearrangement uses TRBV18 and TRBJ2-1; a weak D match, TRBD1 (5 bases). This CDR3 contains 12 residues. Germline V gives CDR1 KGHSH, CDR2 LQKENI. V was trimmed by 4 bases and J by 9 bases, leaving 10 bases between them. For the CDR3, the DNA is TGTGCCAGCTCACTCGACAGAGTTGAGCAGTTCTTC. Translated: CASSLDRVEQFF.

This sequence joins TRBV10-3 and TRBJ1-6; 9 nucleotides match TRBD1. This CDR3 has 16 residues. The V and J ends lost 5 bases and 10 bases, in that order; junction bases with no gene match: 12. Germline-derived CDR1 and CDR2 are ENHRY and SYGVKD. The CDR3 reads CAISNLSGQGGSPLHF. The CDR3 DNA reads as TGTGCCATCAGTAACCTATCGGGACAGGGCGGCTCACCCCTCCACTTT.

This clone has a handful of counts. The chain employs TRBV6-1 and TRBJ2-5; TRBD2 agrees at 10 bases. The J segment lost 11 bases and the V segment lost 7 bases, leaving 10 bases of the junction unmatched. Germline V CDR1 and CDR2: MNHNS, SASEGT. The CDR3 contains 13 residues. This chain's CDR3 is CASTRTSGGEQYF. In DNA, the CDR3 is TGTGCCAGCACTAGGACTAGCGGCGGGGAGCAGTACTTC.

This clone is a singleton in its sample. V is TRBV18 and J is TRBJ2-7; tentative D call: TRBD1 (5 bases). The germline V and J ends were trimmed by 2 bases and 3 bases, with 14 bases remaining between them. The CDR3 is 15 amino acids. Looked up from germline, CDR1 is KGHSH and CDR2 is LQKENI. The DNA for the CDR3 is TGTGCCAGCTCACCAAAGAGGCAGGGTGTCTACGAGCAGTACTTC. It translates to CASSPKRQGVYEQYF. Looking up the rest from reference TRBV18 and TRBJ2-7 gives the full variable domain: NAGVMQNPRHLVRRRGQEARLRCSPMKGHSHVYWYRQLPEEGLKFMVYLQKENIIDESGMPKERFSAEFPKEGPSILRIQQVVRGDSAAYFCASSPKRQGVYEQYFGPGTRLTVT.

The V gene is TRBV6-5, the J gene TRBJ1-2; the match to TRBD1 covers 9 bases. The CDR3 sequence is 15 residues long. Germline loops: CDR1 MNHEY, CDR2 SVGAGI. Trimming took 6 bases from V and 4 from J; bases not matched to a gene: 9. The CDR3 loop is CASSRGKDRGYGYTF. CDR3 in DNA: TGTGCCAGCAGCCGAGGGAAGGACAGGGGCTATGGCTACACCTTC.

With regard to this clone: The sample contains more than one DNA sequence encoding this CDR3. J is TRBJ2-1 and V is TRBV6-1; 8 bases match TRBD2. The CDR3 is 13 residues long. Germline assignment: CDR1 MNHNS and CDR2 SASEGT. J gave up 6 bases and V 6 bases, and 4 bases lay outside the gene matches. The CDR3 DNA sequence: TGTGCCAGCAGCGAAAGCGGGAGCAATGAGCAGTTCTTC. Amino acids: CASSESGSNEQFF.

The chain recombines TRBV9 with TRBJ2-1, with D maybe TRBD1 (5 bases). Trimming removed 3 bases from V and 8 bases from J, with 18 bases in between. The CDR3 spans 15 residues. Germline CDR1 SGDLS, CDR2 YYNGEE. CDR3 in amino acids: CASSETAQSVYEQFF. CDR3 in DNA: TGTGCCAGCAGCGAGACAGCCCAGAGCGTATATGAGCAGTTCTTC.

The V gene is TRBV5-4, the J gene TRBJ2-7; D ambiguous. Germline-derived CDR1 and CDR2 are SGHNT and YYREEE (reference sequence). The CDR3 is made up of 11 amino acids. V was shortened by 2 bases and J by 5 bases, with 5 bases between the two germline ends. The CDR3 nucleotides are TGTGCCAGCAGCTTCCAAGACGAGCAGTACTTC. This encodes CASSFQDEQYF.

This clone was counted between two and nine times. The chain recombines TRBV4-1 with TRBJ2-5; TRBD2 agrees at 9 bases. The germline CDR1 and CDR2 sequences are MGHRA and YSYEKL. V gave up 1 base and J gave up 5 bases; unmatched junction bases: 11. The CDR3 is 17 amino acids. CDR3 loop: CASSQGSSGSRVETQYF. CDR3 sequence (DNA): TGCGCCAGCAGCCAAGGAAGTAGCGGGAGTCGTGTGGAGACCCAGTACTTC.

The chain combines TRBV7-2 with TRBJ2-5; no firm D call. Germline V CDR1 and CDR2: SGHTA, FQGNSA. V was pared by 5 bases and J by 4 bases, with 8 bases between. The CDR3 is made up of 12 amino acids. The CDR3 spells CASSRVGETQYF. The CDR3 DNA follows: TGTGCCAGCAGCCGAGTGGGAGAGACCCAGTACTTC.

The chain joins TRBV9 to TRBJ2-7, with 14 bases lining up with TRBD2. The germline V gene has CDR1 SGDLS and CDR2 YYNGEE. Trimming removed 3 bases from V and 9 bases from J; junction bases left unmatched: 8. This CDR3 is built from 15 residues. CDR3 bases: TGTGCCAGCAGCGCGGGGACTAGCGGGAGTGGGACGCAGTACTTC. Translating gives CASSAGTSGSGTQYF.